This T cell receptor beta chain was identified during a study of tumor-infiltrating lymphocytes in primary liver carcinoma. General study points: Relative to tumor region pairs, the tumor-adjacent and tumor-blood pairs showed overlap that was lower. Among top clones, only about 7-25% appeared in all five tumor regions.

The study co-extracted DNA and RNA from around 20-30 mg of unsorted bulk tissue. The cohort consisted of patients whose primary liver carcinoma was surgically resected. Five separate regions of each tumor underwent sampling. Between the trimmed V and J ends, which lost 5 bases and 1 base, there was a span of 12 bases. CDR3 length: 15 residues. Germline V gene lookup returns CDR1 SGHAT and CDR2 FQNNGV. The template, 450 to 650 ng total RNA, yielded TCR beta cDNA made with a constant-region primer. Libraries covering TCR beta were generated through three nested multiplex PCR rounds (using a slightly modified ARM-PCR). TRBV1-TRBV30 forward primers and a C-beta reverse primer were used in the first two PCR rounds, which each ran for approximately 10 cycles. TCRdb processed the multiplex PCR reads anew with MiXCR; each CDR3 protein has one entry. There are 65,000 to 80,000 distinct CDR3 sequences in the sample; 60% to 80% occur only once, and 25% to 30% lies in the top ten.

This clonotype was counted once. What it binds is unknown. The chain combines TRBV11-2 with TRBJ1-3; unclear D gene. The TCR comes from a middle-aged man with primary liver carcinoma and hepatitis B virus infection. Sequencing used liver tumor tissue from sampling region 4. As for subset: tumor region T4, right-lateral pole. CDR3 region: CASSTTWGSGNTIYF. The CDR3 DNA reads TGTGCCAGCAGCACCACATGGGGATCTGGAAACACCATATATTTT.